Listed below are T cell receptor beta chains from one sample, sequenced in a study of cytomegalovirus exposure and HLA in healthy donors. Using immunoSEQ multiplex PCR, the repertoire was profiled, and TCRdb retains in-frame clones only, with some absent. The table includes about 80,000 clones, 62% detected once. Material: PBMCs. The receptors derive from a male donor in good health and CMV-seropositive. CDR3s include the opening cysteine and the closing phenylalanine or tryptophan. The D gene is left open where the match is weak. Clone size is not always given. Where it is, it says once, few, many or a class for expanded clones.

>-|TRBJ2-7|TRBV6-1|-
CASSPGPGSYEQYF
TGTGCCAGCAGTCCCGGACCGGGATCCTACGAGCAGTACTTC
>-|TRBJ2-5|TRBV5-4|-
CASSPTGEETQYF
TGTGCCAGCAGCCCTACGGGGGAGGAGACCCAGTACTTC
>few|TRBJ1-1|TRBV4-3|-
CASSQGVRGAEAFF
TGCGCCAGCAGCCAAGGAGTGCGGGGCGCTGAAGCTTTCTTT
>-|TRBJ2-5|TRBV5-1|-
CASSLGPQGTQETQYF
TGCGCCAGCAGCTTGGGACCTCAGGGGACCCAAGAGACCCAGTACTTC
>-|TRBJ1-5|TRBV28|-
CASRESNQPQHF
TGTGCCAGCCGCGAGAGCAATCAGCCCCAGCATTTT
>few|TRBJ1-4|TRBV4-3|-
CASSQDPDGGLLEKLFF
TGCGCCAGCAGCCAAGATCCTGACGGCGGGCTTCTCGAAAAACTGTTTTTT
>-|TRBJ2-1|TRBV29-1|TRBD1
CSVEGDRAAYNEQFF
TGCAGCGTAGAGGGGGACAGGGCTGCGTACAATGAGCAGTTCTTC
>-|TRBJ2-7|TRBV7-9|-
CASSLGVGTSGEQYF
TGTGCCAGCAGCCTTGGGGTTGGAACTTCGGGGGAGCAGTACTTC
>-|TRBJ2-5|TRBV11-3|-
CASREGLRGKETQYF
TGTGCCAGCAGGGAGGGCTTACGGGGGAAAGAGACCCAGTACTTC
>-|TRBJ2-1|TRBV27|-
CASSSDRSSYNEQFF
TGTGCCAGCAGTTCCGACAGAAGCTCCTACAATGAGCAGTTCTTC
>-|TRBJ2-7|TRBV10-3|-
CAIKPPKTGEQYF
TGTGCCATCAAACCCCCCAAGACTGGCGAGCAGTACTTC
>-|TRBJ2-7|TRBV5-1|TRBD1
CASSLAPGQGSYEQYF
TGCGCCAGCAGCTTGGCCCCAGGACAGGGGTCCTACGAGCAGTACTTC
>-|TRBJ1-5|TRBV28|-
CASSQDRADQPQHF
TGTGCCAGCAGTCAAGACAGAGCTGATCAGCCCCAGCATTTT
>-|TRBJ2-2|TRBV4-1|TRBD2
CASSQDRTSGGPTGRELFF
TGCGCCAGCAGCCAAGATCGAACTAGCGGGGGCCCGACGGGCCGGGAGCTGTTTTTT
>once|TRBJ1-2|TRBV5-1|TRBD1
CASSSDRGWEGYTF
TGCGCCAGCAGCTCGGACAGGGGATGGGAAGGCTACACCTTC
>once|TRBJ2-5|TRBV28|TRBD1
CASSPKDRTGTQYF
TGTGCCAGCAGTCCGAAGGACAGGACCGGGACCCAGTACTTC
>few|TRBJ1-6|TRBV29-1|TRBD1
CSVGTDYNSPLHF
TGCAGCGTCGGGACAGACTATAATTCACCCCTCCACTTT
>-|TRBJ2-6|TRBV18|TRBD2
CASSPGGGASGANVLTF
TGTGCCAGCTCACCCGGGGGAGGGGCTTCTGGGGCCAACGTCCTGACTTTC
>few|TRBJ1-2|TRBV2|-
CASSDRGNYYGYTF
TGTGCCAGCAGTGACAGGGGCAATTACTATGGCTACACCTTC
>few|TRBJ1-5|TRBV11-3|TRBD1
CASSLRQGHQPQHF
TGTGCCAGCAGCTTAAGACAGGGGCATCAGCCCCAGCATTTT
>-|TRBJ2-3|TRBV4-2|-
CASSSRYQDTDTQYF
TGTGCCAGCAGCTCCCGGTACCAGGACACAGATACGCAGTATTTT
>few|TRBJ1-4|TRBV19|TRBD1
CASSREAGTGGRGVNEKLFF
TGTGCCAGTAGCAGAGAGGCCGGGACAGGGGGCCGCGGGGTCAATGAAAAACTGTTTTTT
>-|TRBJ2-1|TRBV20-1|-
CSARTGSLQFF
TGCAGTGCTCGAACAGGGTCCCTGCAGTTCTTC
>-|TRBJ2-1|TRBV6-5|TRBD2
CASSPLAGVYNEQFF
TGTGCCAGCAGTCCCCTAGCGGGAGTTTACAATGAGCAGTTCTTC
>once|TRBJ1-6|TRBV28|TRBD1
CATTGTAINNSPLHF
TGTGCCACAACCGGGACAGCAATAAATAATTCACCCCTCCACTTT
>-|TRBJ1-1|TRBV27|-
CASSTVPGTEAFF
TGTGCCAGCTCGACAGTCCCTGGGACTGAAGCTTTCTTT
>-|TRBJ1-3|TRBV7-9|-
CASSDRGLPGNTIYF
TGTGCCAGCAGCGACCGGGGACTGCCTGGAAACACCATATATTTT
>-|TRBJ2-7|TRBV5-6|-
CASSFLGVGARREQYF
TGTGCCAGCAGCTTCTTGGGTGTAGGGGCTCGTCGGGAGCAGTACTTC
>-|TRBJ2-2|TRBV27|TRBD2
CASSTGLAPPNTGELFF
TGTGCCAGCAGTACGGGACTAGCGCCCCCGAACACCGGGGAGCTGTTTTTT
>few|TRBJ2-5|TRBV6-5|TRBD1
CASSRQGQETQYF
TGTGCCAGCAGTCGACAGGGTCAAGAGACCCAGTACTTC
>-|TRBJ2-5|TRBV30|TRBD1
CAWSVGQGTGEQYF
TGTGCCTGGAGTGTAGGACAGGGGACAGGAGAGCAGTACTTC
>-|TRBJ1-2|TRBV6-6|TRBD1
CASSLTGAYGYPF
TGTGCCAGCAGTTTGACAGGGGCCTATGGCTACCCCTTC
>few|TRBJ2-3|TRBV5-1|-
CASSLGGPTDTQYF
TGCGCCAGCAGCTTGGGGGGCCCCACAGATACGCAGTATTTT
>-|TRBJ2-7|TRBV7-2|-
CASSFGGLSSYEQYF
TGTGCCAGCAGCTTTGGGGGACTGAGCTCCTACGAGCAGTACTTC
>-|TRBJ1-3|TRBV7-9|-
CSSSLRGNTIYF
TGTTCCAGCAGCTTACGGGGAAACACCATATATTTT
>-|TRBJ2-3|TRBV9|-
CASSPRLGTDTQYF
TGTGCCAGCAGCCCGAGGCTCGGCACAGATACGCAGTATTTT
>-|TRBJ1-2|TRBV4-3|-
CASSQGGTIYGYTF
TGCGCCAGCAGCCAAGGAGGGACAATCTATGGCTACACCTTC
>-|TRBJ2-7|TRBV6-5|-
CASSYGTNYEQYF
TGTGCCAGCAGTTACGGCACAAATTACGAGCAGTACTTC
>-|TRBJ2-7|TRBV28|-
CASSSGEQYF
TGTGCCAGCAGTTCGGGGGAGCAGTACTTC
>-|TRBJ1-1|TRBV25-1|-
CASTIPGFDTEAFF
TGTGCCAGCACCATCCCAGGGTTCGACACTGAAGCTTTCTTT
>-|TRBJ2-3|TRBV5-1|-
CASRIIGGMTDTQYF
TGCGCCAGCCGAATCATTGGCGGGATGACAGATACGCAGTATTTT
>-|TRBJ2-2|TRBV11-2|-
CASSLQANTGELFF
TGTGCCAGCAGCTTACAGGCGAACACCGGGGAGCTGTTTTTT
>-|TRBJ1-1|TRBV7-9|TRBD1
CASSLDTGGITEAFF
TGTGCCAGCAGCTTAGATACAGGGGGAATCACTGAAGCTTTCTTT
>-|TRBJ1-1|TRBV7-6|-
CASSLGEGNTEAFF
TGTGCCAGCAGCTTGGGCGAAGGGAACACTGAAGCTTTCTTT
>-|TRBJ2-7|TRBV18|TRBD1
CASSPVDRAEQYF
TGTGCCAGCTCACCGGTCGACAGGGCCGAGCAGTACTTC
>-|TRBJ2-2|TRBV11-2|TRBD2
CASSTGLAVTGELFF
TGTGCCAGCAGCACAGGACTAGCGGTAACCGGGGAGCTGTTTTTT
>-|TRBJ2-5|TRBV7-9|TRBD2
CSSSARGAGGQETQYF
TGTTCCAGCAGCGCCCGGGGAGCGGGAGGGCAAGAGACCCAGTACTTC
>-|TRBJ1-4|TRBV29-1|-
CSVEPQGPGKLFF
TGCAGCGTTGAACCCCAGGGCCCTGGGAAACTGTTTTTT
>-|TRBJ1-1|TRBV27|TRBD1
CASRTGRWAEAFF
TGTGCCAGCCGGACAGGGCGATGGGCTGAAGCTTTCTTT
>-|TRBJ1-5|TRBV19|-
CASSMVTGPYSNQPQHF
TGTGCCAGTAGTATGGTCACAGGCCCCTATAGCAATCAGCCCCAGCATTTT
>-|TRBJ1-3|TRBV6-5|TRBD1
CASSTDRAGNTIYF
TGTGCCAGCAGCACGGACAGGGCTGGAAACACCATATATTTT
>few|TRBJ1-3|TRBV29-1|-
CSVRQTLSGNTIYF
TGCAGCGTCCGACAAACTCTCTCTGGAAACACCATATATTTT
>-|TRBJ2-7|TRBV15|TRBD1
CATSRDRGNEQYF
TGTGCCACCAGCAGGGACAGGGGCAACGAGCAGTACTTC
>-|TRBJ1-4|TRBV7-8|-
CASSPVQSNEKLFF
TGTGCCAGCAGCCCTGTACAGTCTAATGAAAAACTGTTTTTT